A selection of T cell receptor beta chains follows, all from one sample in a study of a mutant IDH1 vaccine in newly diagnosed glioma. Their antigen targets remain unknown. This table comes from immunoSEQ multiplex PCR, and its TCRdb copy is limited to in-frame clones, with some not included. The sample has tens of thousands of clones, roughly 79% seen once; the top ten hold approximately 4.7%. Sequencing used PBMCs, obtained from a glioma patient whose treatment included an IDH1 peptide vaccine. These receptors were taken from a woman aged 40 to 50 with glioma. Some clones in this sample may be carry-over from other donors' samples. CDR3s leave out the opening cysteine and the closing phenylalanine or tryptophan. The D gene is left open where the match is weak.

d_call	cdr3_length	v_call	j_call	cdr3_aa
.	12	TRBV9	TRBJ1-1	ASSVDLGNTEAF
.	9	TRBV28	TRBJ2-2	ASSPRGELF
.	13	TRBV5-1	TRBJ2-1	ASSFGARTYSEQF
.	12	TRBV9	TRBJ2-7	ASSVASSSYEQY
.	13	TRBV2	TRBJ1-5	ASTTGTDRAQPQH
TRBD1	13	TRBV19	TRBJ1-5	ASSIGTGSNQPQH
TRBD1	12	TRBV7-9	TRBJ1-5	ASSWSGGSQPQH
TRBD2	13	TRBV25-1	TRBJ2-7	ASSEGGGRANEQY
.	13	TRBV27	TRBJ2-4	ASPNREMAKNIQY
.	11	TRBV5-5	TRBJ1-2	ASSLDGARGYT
.	12	TRBV27	TRBJ1-1	ASSPPGVNTEAF
.	11	TRBV28	TRBJ1-1	ASSRISGTEAF
.	11	TRBV7-9	TRBJ2-7	ASSFPGRTEQY
.	14	TRBV4-3	TRBJ1-2	ASSQDHSWTVEGYT
TRBD2	11	TRBV7-6	TRBJ2-7	ASSQGLGWEQY
.	11	TRBV7-7	TRBJ1-1	ASSFDERTEAF
TRBD1	16	TRBV5-6	TRBJ1-1	ASSLPGTGGWGSTEAF
.	12	TRBV18	TRBJ2-7	ASSPVGWWDEQY
.	11	TRBV6-5	TRBJ1-4	ASSATSSEKLF
.	12	TRBV15	TRBJ1-1	ATSSWQGLTEAF
.	11	TRBV15	TRBJ1-3	ATLGQTGNTIY
.	14	TRBV7-2	TRBJ2-7	ASSPLGWDRKGEQY
.	13	TRBV27	TRBJ2-2	ASSFSPVNTGELF
TRBD1	12	TRBV5-1	TRBJ2-7	ASSLGQGYYEQY
.	13	TRBV9	TRBJ1-4	ASSVSQYGGEKLF
TRBD2	14	TRBV19	TRBJ2-2	ASSASGGALDGELF
.	14	TRBV7-8	TRBJ1-4	ASSLPGIATNEKLF
.	14	TRBV7-7	TRBJ2-5	ASSLEAGPGWETQY
.	15	TRBV5-1	TRBJ2-2	ASSSRSGATTGGELF
.	9	TRBV29-1	TRBJ2-5	SVEEVQTQY
TRBD2	16	TRBV28	TRBJ2-7	ASSPWTSGRGVRNEQY
.	11	TRBV18	TRBJ2-5	ASSPGGEETQY
.	10	TRBV11-2	TRBJ1-1	ASSLLPSEAF
TRBD2	16	TRBV27	TRBJ2-7	ASSLLQTGGAFNGEQY
.	12	TRBV9	TRBJ1-5	ASSVTDSNQPQH
.	13	TRBV6-5	TRBJ2-1	ASSPLGGLYNEQF
.	10	TRBV19	TRBJ1-5	AIGGEGQPQH
.	14	TRBV19	TRBJ1-5	ASSTLLQGGNQPQH
TRBD1	11	TRBV5-1	TRBJ1-1	ASSGTGGVRAF
TRBD1	12	TRBV18	TRBJ1-4	ASSPTGQAEKLF
.	11	TRBV10-3	TRBJ1-2	AISSPTDYGYT
TRBD2	13	TRBV5-1	TRBJ2-1	ASSLPLAGGDEQF
TRBD2	13	TRBV27	TRBJ2-3	ASTLIGGAPDTQY
.	14	TRBV11-3	TRBJ1-2	ASSYYPGDMPYGYT
.	11	TRBV9	TRBJ1-2	ASSVVRGRGYT
.	14	TRBV4-3	TRBJ2-1	ASSQAHGTLYNEQF
.	10	TRBV6-6	TRBJ1-1	ASSVHRVEAF
TRBD2	12	TRBV9	TRBJ2-1	ASSGVAGGNEQF
TRBD2	12	TRBV19	TRBJ2-1	ASSSGGASNEQF
TRBD2	9	TRBV5-4	TRBJ2-7	ASSGEAEQY
.	12	TRBV6-5	TRBJ1-1	ATNGERPYTEAF
.	13	TRBV6-5	TRBJ1-4	ASSYSGTGGEKLF
TRBD1	12	TRBV5-1	TRBJ2-1	ASSLATGGHEQF
.	13	TRBV4-3	TRBJ1-2	ASSHTGRANYGYT
.	9	TRBV6-5	TRBJ2-1	ASSRRDEQF
.	12	TRBV9	TRBJ2-2	ASSETQNTGELF
TRBD2	14	TRBV4-2	TRBJ2-7	ASSSSLSGGLYEQY
.	13	TRBV2	TRBJ1-2	ASRSAGTPRNGYT
.	12	TRBV7-2	TRBJ2-3	ASSPLGPGDTQY